One sample yielded the 19 T cell receptor beta chains listed below, sequenced in a study of blood T cell repertoires in COVID-19. Here immunoSEQ multiplex PCR was the method, and the copy in TCRdb shows in-frame clones only, minus some. Among a few hundred thousand clones, about 85% were seen once, and the ten largest hold less than 8.5%. The sequenced sample was PBMCs or T cells enriched from blood (not recorded which). These receptors all stem from a woman aged 45-60 years who had been exposed to COVID-19.

This chain joins TRBV5-1 and TRBJ2-3; D might be TRBD2 (6 bases). The CDR3 contains 13 residues. V shed 4 bases and J shed 5 bases, with 11 bases lying between them. Per germline, CDR1 SGHRS and CDR2 YFSETQ. Written as DNA, the CDR3 is TGCGCCAGCAGCGCGGGAATTGGAGATACGCAGTATTTT. Amino acid sequence: CASSAGIGDTQYF.

The chain recombines TRBV29-1 with TRBJ2-2, with 8 bases identical to TRBD1. This CDR3 has 18 amino acids. The trim removed 5 bases at V and 6 bases at J, leaving 20 bases unmatched. The germline gives CDR1 SQVTM, CDR2 ANQGSEA. The chain's CDR3 is CSVLVLPGQGRRPGELFF. The CDR3 nucleotides read TGCAGCGTTTTGGTCTTACCCGGACAGGGAAGACGACCCGGGGAGCTGTTTTTT.

The chain employs TRBV5-6 and TRBJ1-4; 8 bases align to TRBD1. The CDR3 is made up of 17 amino acids. The trim removed 1 base at V and 7 bases at J, leaving 12 bases unmatched. CDR1 is SGHDT and CDR2 is YYEEEE in the germline V gene. CDR3 nucleotides: TGTGCCAGCAGCTTGAGGACAGGGTCCACTTGGGTTGAAAAACTGTTTTTT. Translated: CASSLRTGSTWVEKLFF.

This rearrangement joins TRBV9 to TRBJ2-5; TRBD1 matches at 9 bases. The junction had 9 bases not matched to a gene; V was cut back by 4 bases and J by 2 bases. Germline CDR1 is SGDLS and CDR2 is YYNGEE. The CDR3 is made up of 16 amino acids. CDR3 sequence reads: CASSQRDRAAQETQYF. The CDR3 nucleotides are TGTGCCAGCAGCCAGCGGGACAGGGCCGCGCAAGAGACCCAGTACTTC.

The chain's CDR3 is CAWRSGGAYNEQFF. In DNA form, the CDR3 reads TGTGCCTGGAGGAGCGGGGGGGCCTACAATGAGCAGTTCTTC. This rearrangement joins TRBV30 to TRBJ2-1, with 10 positions matching TRBD2. Germline loops: CDR1 GTSNPN, CDR2 SVGIG (reference sequence). CDR3 length: 14 residues. Trimming cost V 3 bases and J 2 bases; bases outside gene matches: 1.

The chain uses TRBV19 and TRBJ1-2; D is possibly TRBD1 (6 bases). Trimming pared 5 bases from V and 8 bases from J, leaving 24 bases between. The CDR3 length is 16 residues. Germline loops: CDR1 LNHDA, CDR2 SQIVND (reference sequence). The CDR3 DNA reads TGTGCCAGTAGTGCTTCCCCCAGGGGCCGCTTAGGAGGCTACACCTTC. Encoded protein: CASSASPRGRLGGYTF.

The genes are TRBV3-1 (or the pseudogene TRBV3-2) and TRBJ1-1; maybe TRBD1 (6 bases). The CDR3 is 15 residues long. Germline CDR1 is LGHDT and CDR2 is YNNKEL (reference sequence). V lost 3 bases and J lost 3, with 14 bases in between. The CDR3 region is CASSHPQGLYTEAFF. Here the CDR3 DNA reads TGTGCCAGCAGCCACCCTCAGGGGCTGTACACTGAAGCTTTCTTT.

The chain employs TRBV30 and TRBJ1-1; a possible D gene is TRBD1 (6 bases). Germline CDR1 and CDR2: GTSNPN and SVGIG (reference sequence). This CDR3 region has 14 residues. V was cut by 1 base and J by 7 bases, with 16 bases left in between. The CDR3 here is CAWSGGPVGNEAFF. CDR3 sequence (DNA): TGTGCCTGGAGTGGGGGGCCCGTGGGCAATGAAGCTTTCTTT.

J is TRBJ2-1 and V is TRBV20-1; unclear D gene. This CDR3 has 11 residues. Germline V CDR1 and CDR2: DFQATT, SNEGSKA (reference sequence). V shed 3 bases and J shed 9 bases, with 9 bases lying between them. The CDR3 loop is CSASSLSEQFF. For the CDR3, the DNA is TGCAGTGCTAGTTCTCTGAGTGAGCAGTTCTTC.

This rearrangement joins TRBV5-8 to TRBJ1-1; maybe TRBD1 (5 bases). V gave up 0 bases and J gave up 5 bases, with 11 bases separating them. This CDR3 region has 14 residues. Germline V gene data show CDR1 as SGHTS and CDR2 as YDEGEE. The CDR3 DNA sequence: TGTGCCAGCAGCTTGGGGGAGGGGTGGACTGAAGCTTTCTTT. Translation: CASSLGEGWTEAFF.

This chain connects TRBV9 to TRBJ2-2; 11 nucleotides match TRBD2. The CDR3 runs to 16 residues. Per germline, CDR1 SGDLS and CDR2 YYNGEE. The ends lost 4 bases at V and 5 bases at J; junction bases unmatched: 7. The CDR3 sequence: CASSPRLAGLTGELFF. In DNA form, the CDR3 reads TGTGCCAGCAGCCCTCGACTAGCGGGGCTTACCGGGGAGCTGTTTTTT. The variable domain in full, completed from reference TRBV9 and TRBJ2-2, reads DSGVTQTPKHLITATGQRVTLRCSPRSGDLSVYWYQQSLDQGLQFLIQYYNGEERAKGNILERFSAQQFPDLHSELNLSSLELGDSALYFCASSPRLAGLTGELFFGEGSRLTVL.

The chain couples TRBV6-2 or TRBV6-3 to TRBJ2-3, with D maybe TRBD1 (6 bases). CDR1 MNHEY and CDR2 SVGEGT come from the germline V gene. V lost 5 bases to trimming and J lost 4 bases, with 13 bases between them. This CDR3 spans 14 amino acids. The DNA for the CDR3 is TGTGCCAGCAGTCCATTCAGGGGCGCAGATACGCAGTATTTT. Protein sequence: CASSPFRGADTQYF.

This clone was observed a handful of times. The V gene is TRBV6-5, the J gene TRBJ1-2; TRBD1 agrees at 10 bases. The CDR3 totals 14 residues. The V and J ends lost 4 bases and 8 bases, in that order; junction bases with no gene match: 7. Germline CDR1 and CDR2: MNHEY and SVGAGI. The CDR3 DNA is TGTGCCAGCAGTTTATCCGGACAGGGGGAAGGCTACACCTTC. Translation gives CASSLSGQGEGYTF.

The gene calls are TRBV3-1 (or the pseudogene TRBV3-2) and TRBJ1-1, with 9 positions matching TRBD1. This CDR3 contains 15 residues. Germline values: CDR1 LGHDT, CDR2 YNNKEL (reference sequence). The trim removed 7 bases at V and 4 bases at J, leaving 10 bases unmatched. This CDR3 reads CASTKSGTGTTEAFF. The CDR3 DNA reads TGTGCCAGCACCAAATCCGGGACAGGGACCACTGAAGCTTTCTTT.

The chain couples TRBV7-9 to TRBJ1-5, with 12 bases that match TRBD1. The CDR3 runs to 16 residues. Germline V gene lookup returns CDR1 SEHNR and CDR2 FQNEAQ (reference sequence). The trim removed 3 bases at V and 7 bases at J, leaving 7 bases unmatched. This chain's CDR3 is CASSFTGTGGGQPQHF. CDR3 DNA sequence: TGTGCCAGCAGCTTCACCGGGACAGGGGGCGGCCAGCCCCAGCATTTT.

This clone was counted a few times. This sequence joins TRBV10-1 and TRBJ2-7, with 8 bases aligning to TRBD1. Trimming at V came to 8 bases and at J to 5 bases, leaving 8 bases not matched to a gene. Germline lookup yields CDR1 WNHNN and CDR2 SYGVQD (reference sequence). The CDR3 contains 13 residues. The CDR3 DNA reads TGCGCCAGCTCGCAGGGGGCCTCTGACGAGCAGTACTTC. Translated, it gives CASSQGASDEQYF.

The V gene is TRBV28, the J gene TRBJ1-2; TRBD1 matches 8 bases. This CDR3 has 10 amino acids. CDR1 and CDR2 from the germline V gene are MDHEN and SYDVKM. The V and J ends lost 11 bases and 8 bases, in that order; junction bases with no gene match: 4. The CDR3 loop reads CAAGGPGYTF. The CDR3 DNA reads as TGTGCCGCAGGGGGCCCGGGCTACACCTTC.

This sequence joins TRBV7-9 and TRBJ1-2; maybe TRBD1 (5 bases). Germline-derived CDR1 and CDR2 are SEHNR and FQNEAQ (reference sequence). V lost 1 base, J lost 8 bases, and 8 bases lay in between. The CDR3 is 12 amino acids. The CDR3 DNA follows: TGTGCCAGCAGCTTAGTTTCAGGGGGCTACACCTTC. Residues: CASSLVSGGYTF.

The chain couples TRBV4-2 to TRBJ2-3, with 8 bases that match TRBD2. The CDR3 runs 18 residues. Germline CDR1 is LGHNA and CDR2 is YNFKEQ. V was pared by 1 base and J by 4 bases, with 13 bases of the junction left unmatched. The CDR3 here is CASSQGRASGGLADTQYF. As DNA, the CDR3 is TGTGCCAGCAGCCAAGGGCGAGCGAGCGGGGGTTTGGCAGATACGCAGTATTTT.